A single sample gave rise to the 18 T cell receptor beta chains below, sequenced in a study of shared clonotypes between healthy human individuals. Profiling relied on immunoSEQ multiplex PCR, and the TCRdb table lists in-frame clones only, not all of them. The data contain a few million clones, roughly 90% of them seen just once; the ten biggest clones take up approximately 0.4%. Sequenced input: naive CD4+ T cells from PBMCs. This sample's subset: CD45RA+ positively selected. These receptors were collected from a man younger than 35 in good health. Some clones in this sample may be carry-over from other donors' samples.

CDR3 loop: CASSVLGLATTGELFF. The CDR3 coding sequence is TGCGCCAGCAGCGTTCTGGGACTAGCGACAACCGGGGAGCTGTTTTTT. This sequence joins TRBV5-1 and TRBJ2-2; 10 nucleotides agree with TRBD2. J lost 5 bases, V lost 4 bases, and 8 bases had no gene match. Germline V gene sequence: CDR1 SGHRS, CDR2 YFSETQ. The CDR3 runs to 16 residues. Variable domain in full (rest from reference TRBV5-1 and TRBJ2-2): KAGVTQTPRYLIKTRGQQVTLSCSPISGHRSVSWYQQTPGQGLQFLFEYFSETQRNKGNFPGRFSGRQFSNSRSEMNVSTLELGDSALYLCASSVLGLATTGELFFGEGSRLTVL.

The V gene is TRBV21-1, the J gene TRBJ2-5; TRBD2 is the table's D call, not checked against the DNA. TRBV21-1 is termed a pseudogene. The CDR3 is 13 residues long. The CDR3 spells CASRSGSGETQYF. CDR3 sequence (DNA): TGTGCCAGCAGGAGCGGGAGTGGAGAGACCCAGTACTTC.

V gene TRBV5-1 combines with J gene TRBJ1-2; no firm D call. Between the trimmed V and J ends, which lost 4 bases and 1 base, there was a span of 8 bases. The V gene's germline CDR1 is SGHRS and CDR2 YFSETQ. The CDR3 has 13 amino acids. The CDR3 reads CASSLNNNYGYTF. The CDR3 DNA is TGCGCCAGCAGCCTCAATAATAACTATGGCTACACCTTC.

The chain couples TRBV28 to TRBJ1-5; D is perhaps TRBD1 (5 bases). Germline CDR1 MDHEN, CDR2 SYDVKM. This CDR3 comprises 13 residues. The V end lost 4 bases, the J end lost 7 bases, and 11 bases lay between the germline ends. CDR3 nucleotides: TGTGCCAGCAGTTCGGGACCCGGGCAGCCCCAGCATTTT. Translating gives CASSSGPGQPQHF.

The CDR3 coding sequence is TGTGCCAGTAATGTGTGGGACAGTCGCTACTCTGGGGCCAACGTCCTGACTTTC. Its translation: CASNVWDSRYSGANVLTF. The chain combines TRBV19 with TRBJ2-6; TRBD1 matches 7 bases. The CDR3 spans 18 residues. The V gene's germline CDR1 is LNHDA and CDR2 SQIVND (reference sequence). V lost 7 bases, J lost 0 bases, and 12 bases stayed unmatched. The whole variable domain, remainder taken from reference TRBV19 and TRBJ2-6, is DGGITQSPKYLFRKEGQNVTLSCEQNLNHDAMYWYRQDPGQGLRLIYYSQIVNDFQKGDIAEGYSVSREKKESFPLTVTSAQKNPTAFYLCASNVWDSRYSGANVLTFGAGSRLTVL.

The rearrangement uses TRBV14 and TRBJ2-7, with 7 bases identical to TRBD2. Unmatched junction bases numbered 5, after V lost 4 bases and J lost 2 bases. The length of the CDR3 is 14 residues. Germline V gene data show CDR1 as SGHDN and CDR2 as FVKESK. In DNA, the CDR3 is TGTGCCAGCAGCCCGACTAGCATCGCCTACGAGCAGTACTTC. Translating gives CASSPTSIAYEQYF.

This chain joins TRBV29-1 and TRBJ2-2, with D maybe TRBD1 (5 bases). CDR3 length equals 15 residues. The V end was cut by 1 base, the J end by 5 bases, with 14 bases between. Germline V lookup: CDR1 SQVTM, CDR2 ANQGSEA. The CDR3 nucleotides are TGCAGCGTTGAAGGTGCAGGGCGACAAACCGGGGAGCTGTTTTTT. The encoded protein is CSVEGAGRQTGELFF.

This chain connects TRBV7-3 to TRBJ1-3; D not resolved. The CDR3 covers 17 residues. Trimming removed 3 bases at V and 0 bases at J, with 15 bases between. CDR1 is SGHTA and CDR2 is FQGTGA in the germline V gene. The CDR3 is CASSLGLERRSGNTIYF. The DNA for the CDR3 is TGTGCCAGCAGCTTGGGTTTGGAGAGGCGCTCTGGAAACACCATATATTTT.

This sequence joins TRBV10-3 and TRBJ1-2; D may be TRBD1 (5 bases). The germline gives CDR1 ENHRY, CDR2 SYGVKD. The V end was cut by 6 bases, the J end by 1 base, with 6 bases between. The CDR3 length is 12 residues. CDR3 residues: CAIRDSNYGYTF. CDR3 in DNA: TGTGCCATCAGAGACAGTAACTATGGCTACACCTTC.

This clone was detected a few times. Distinct nucleotide sequences in the sample also encode this CDR3. J is TRBJ1-5 and V is TRBV30; no clear D gene. The V gene's germline CDR1 is GTSNPN and CDR2 SVGIG (reference sequence). This CDR3 is 11 amino acids long. Trimming left V 0 bases short and J 6 bases short, with 3 bases between. The CDR3 nucleotides are TGTGCCTGGAGTGTAGGTCAGCCCCAGCATTTT. Its protein product is CAWSVGQPQHF.

V gene TRBV7-8 combines with J gene TRBJ2-1; 10 bases are a match to TRBD2. The CDR3 totals 16 residues. The V segment lost 5 bases and the J segment 6 bases; nucleotides outside the gene matches: 10. The germline gives CDR1 SGHVS, CDR2 FQNEAQ. Here the CDR3 reads CASSRYLAGVGNEQFF. CDR3 DNA: TGTGCCAGCAGCCGATACCTAGCGGGAGTCGGCAATGAGCAGTTCTTC.

This chain joins TRBV5-1 and TRBJ2-7; maybe TRBD2 (7 bases). Between the trimmed V and J ends, which lost 5 bases and 1 base, there was a span of 19 bases. CDR3 length: 16 residues. CDR1 is SGHRS, CDR2 YFSETQ, per germline. CDR3 DNA: TGCGCCAGCAGACGCTCGGGGGGCTGGTCTTCCTACGAGCAGTACTTC. This encodes CASRRSGGWSSYEQYF. Full variable domain (outside the CDR3, taken from reference TRBV5-1 and TRBJ2-7): KAGVTQTPRYLIKTRGQQVTLSCSPISGHRSVSWYQQTPGQGLQFLFEYFSETQRNKGNFPGRFSGRQFSNSRSEMNVSTLELGDSALYLCASRRSGGWSSYEQYFGPGTRLTVT.

The CDR3 loop reads CASSQPGQVTVTQYF. DNA for the CDR3: TGCGCCAGCAGCCAACCGGGACAGGTTACGGTTACGCAGTATTTT. This chain connects TRBV4-1 to TRBJ2-3; 8 bases are shared with TRBD1. Germline CDR1 reads MGHRA; CDR2 reads YSYEKL. V was pared by 2 bases and J by 8 bases, with 9 bases of the junction left unmatched. The CDR3 extends over 15 amino acids.

The CDR3 here is CASSFRGKETQYF. DNA for the CDR3: TGTGCCAGCAGCTTCCGGGGAAAAGAGACCCAGTACTTC. This sequence joins TRBV11-2 and TRBJ2-5; maybe TRBD2 (5 bases). Germline assignment: CDR1 SGHAT and CDR2 FQNNGV. Trimming shortened V by 3 bases and J by 3 bases, and 8 bases separated the two germline ends. The CDR3 covers 13 residues.

This clone turned up a few times. V gene TRBV11-2 combines with J gene TRBJ1-1; D remains ambiguous. The CDR3 is made up of 12 amino acids. V lost 6 bases and J lost 5, with 10 bases in between. Germline V gene data show CDR1 as SGHAT and CDR2 as FQNNGV. The CDR3 bases are TGTGCCAGCAGATCACTGGGGACTGAAGCTTTCTTT. It yields the protein CASRSLGTEAFF.

This clone has a handful of counts. This chain links TRBV19 with TRBJ1-2, with D unclear. Germline V CDR1 and CDR2: LNHDA, SQIVND (reference sequence). The CDR3 consists of 14 residues. V was trimmed by 6 bases and J by 0 bases, leaving 11 bases between them. In DNA form, the CDR3 reads TGTGCCAGTAGCCCGGGATTAGCTAACTATGGCTACACCTTC. As protein: CASSPGLANYGYTF. The variable domain in full, completed from reference TRBV19 and TRBJ1-2, reads DGGITQSPKYLFRKEGQNVTLSCEQNLNHDAMYWYRQDPGQGLRLIYYSQIVNDFQKGDIAEGYSVSREKKESFPLTVTSAQKNPTAFYLCASSPGLANYGYTFGSGTRLTVV.

This clone has only one observation. The sample carries other DNA sequences with the same CDR3. This chain uses TRBV18 with TRBJ2-7, with 8 nucleotides matching TRBD1. CDR1 and CDR2 from the germline V gene are KGHSH and LQKENI. The CDR3 spans 15 residues. V shed 6 bases and J 0 bases; nucleotides not matched to a gene: 7. CDR3 coding DNA: TGTGCCAGCTCCCCGAGGCAGGGGGCCTCCTACGAGCAGTACTTC. Amino acid sequence: CASSPRQGASYEQYF. Using reference TRBV18 and TRBJ2-7 for the parts outside the CDR3, the full variable domain is NAGVMQNPRHLVRRRGQEARLRCSPMKGHSHVYWYRQLPEEGLKFMVYLQKENIIDESGMPKERFSAEFPKEGPSILRIQQVVRGDSAAYFCASSPRQGASYEQYFGPGTRLTVT.

This chain uses TRBV4-1 with TRBJ1-3, with TRBD1 as a possible D gene (5 bases). Germline CDR1 is MGHRA and CDR2 is YSYEKL. The CDR3 has 16 residues. Trimming took 2 bases from V and 0 from J, leaving 11 bases between them. CDR3 in DNA: TGCGCCAGCAGCCAACCGGGACGGCCCTCTGGAAACACCATATATTTT. Amino acids: CASSQPGRPSGNTIYF.